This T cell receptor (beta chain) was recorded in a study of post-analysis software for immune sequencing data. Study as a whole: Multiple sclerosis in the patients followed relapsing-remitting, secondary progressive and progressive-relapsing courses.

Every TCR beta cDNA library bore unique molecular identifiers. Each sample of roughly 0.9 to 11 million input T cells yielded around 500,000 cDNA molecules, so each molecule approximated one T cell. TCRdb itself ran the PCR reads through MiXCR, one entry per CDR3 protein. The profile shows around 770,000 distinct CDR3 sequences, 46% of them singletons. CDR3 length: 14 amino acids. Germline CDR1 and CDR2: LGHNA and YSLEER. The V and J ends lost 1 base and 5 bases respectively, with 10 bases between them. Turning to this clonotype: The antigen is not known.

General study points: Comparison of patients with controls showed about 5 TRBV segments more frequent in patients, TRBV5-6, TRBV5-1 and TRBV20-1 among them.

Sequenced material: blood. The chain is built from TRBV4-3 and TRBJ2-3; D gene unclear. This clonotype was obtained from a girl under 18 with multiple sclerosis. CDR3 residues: CASSQGTTKDTQYF. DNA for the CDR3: TGCGCCAGCAGCCAAGGTACAACGAAAGATACGCAGTATTTT.